The 8 T cell receptor beta chains presented below share a single source sample, sequenced in a study of blood T cell repertoires in COVID-19. The assay was immunoSEQ multiplex PCR, and TCRdb's table has in-frame clones only and misses some. Among roughly 150,000 clones listed, over 80% were seen once. The sequencing sample was made of peripheral blood. Receptors were obtained from a woman older than 75 with COVID-19, enrolled during active disease.

This chain links TRBV5-1 with TRBJ1-4, with D uncertain. The CDR3 covers 14 residues. The V end lost 1 base, the J end lost 8 bases, and 12 bases lay between the germline ends. Germline V CDR1 and CDR2: SGHRS, YFSETQ. The chain's CDR3 is CASSLRGDEEKLFF. The CDR3 DNA follows: TGCGCCAGCAGCTTGCGCGGGGATGAGGAAAAACTGTTTTTT.

This clone has a handful of counts. The V call is TRBV6-2 or TRBV6-3, the J call TRBJ1-5, with TRBD1 matching over 7 bases. Germline-derived CDR1 and CDR2 are MNHEY and SVGEGT. Trimming cost V 2 bases and J 3 bases; bases outside gene matches: 7. The CDR3 extends over 16 amino acids. This CDR3 is CASSYRPGQFNQPQHF. The CDR3 nucleotides read TGTGCCAGCAGTTACCGACCGGGACAGTTCAATCAGCCCCAGCATTTT.

This chain connects TRBV27 to TRBJ2-1; tentative D call: TRBD2 (6 bases). The V end was cut by 6 bases, the J end by 4 bases, with 13 bases between. The CDR3 is made up of 14 amino acids. Germline V gene sequence: CDR1 MNHEY, CDR2 SMNVEV (reference sequence). The CDR3 reads CASSRSGLYNEQFF. The CDR3 DNA reads TGTGCCAGCAGCCGGAGCGGGTTATACAATGAGCAGTTCTTC.

This clone was seen only a few times. V is TRBV5-4 and J is TRBJ2-7; 11 bases agree with TRBD2. The V segment lost 3 bases and the J segment 0 bases; nucleotides outside the gene matches: 2. The CDR3 is 15 residues long. Germline CDR1 SGHNT, CDR2 YYREEE (reference sequence). DNA for the CDR3: TGTGCCAGCAGCTCGGGACTAGCGGCCTCCTACGAGCAGTACTTC. It yields the protein CASSSGLAASYEQYF.

In this sample, this clone turned up a few times. V gene TRBV3-1 (or the pseudogene TRBV3-2) combines with J gene TRBJ1-1; D not resolved. The CDR3 sequence is 16 residues long. The germline V gene encodes CDR1 LGHDT and CDR2 YNNKEL (reference sequence). Deletions cut 1 base from V and 3 bases from J, with 15 bases between. CDR3 amino acids: CASSQGVTLGHTEAFF. The CDR3 coding sequence is TGTGCCAGCAGCCAAGGCGTTACCCTAGGTCACACTGAAGCTTTCTTT.

This sequence joins TRBV5-8 and TRBJ1-5; the D gene is possibly TRBD1 (6 bases). The CDR3 has 16 amino acids. V gave up 5 bases and J gave up 0 bases, with 15 bases separating them. Germline values: CDR1 SGHTS, CDR2 YDEGEE. The DNA for the CDR3 is TGTGCCAGCAGAAGGGACACCGCGTATAGCAATCAGCCCCAGCATTTT. Encoded protein: CASRRDTAYSNQPQHF.

The CDR3 region has the DNA TGTGCCAGCAGCCAAAACCACAGGTCCTCTGGAAACACCATATATTTT. This encodes CASSQNHRSSGNTIYF. V and J are TRBV3-1 (or the pseudogene TRBV3-2) and TRBJ1-3, with D tentatively TRBD1 (5 bases). With 2 bases removed from V and 0 bases from J, the gap between germline ends came to 11 bases. This CDR3 spans 16 amino acids. Per germline, CDR1 LGHDT and CDR2 YNNKEL (reference sequence).

The CDR3 protein is CASRGQINSPLHF. The CDR3 DNA sequence: TGTGCCAGCAGGGGACAGATAAATTCACCCCTCCACTTT. The chain couples TRBV2 to TRBJ1-6; 7 bases match TRBD1. CDR1 and CDR2 (germline): SNHLY, FYNNEI. The V gene end was trimmed by 6 bases and the J gene end by 7 bases; junction bases not matched to a gene: 3. The CDR3 covers 13 residues.